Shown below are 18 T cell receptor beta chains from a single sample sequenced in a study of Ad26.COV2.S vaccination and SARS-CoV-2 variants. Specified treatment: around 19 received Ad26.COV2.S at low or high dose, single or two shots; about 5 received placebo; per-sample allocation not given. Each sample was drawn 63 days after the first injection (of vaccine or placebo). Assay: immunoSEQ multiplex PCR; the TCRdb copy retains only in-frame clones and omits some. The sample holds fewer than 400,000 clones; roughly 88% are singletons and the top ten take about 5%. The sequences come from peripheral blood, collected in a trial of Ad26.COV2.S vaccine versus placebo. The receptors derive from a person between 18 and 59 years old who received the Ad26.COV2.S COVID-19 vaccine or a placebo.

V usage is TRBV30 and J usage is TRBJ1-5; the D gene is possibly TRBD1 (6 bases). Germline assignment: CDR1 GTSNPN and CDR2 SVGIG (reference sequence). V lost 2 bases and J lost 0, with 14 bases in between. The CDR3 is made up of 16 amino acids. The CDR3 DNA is TGTGCCTGGAGTTCTGGGACACCCTTTAGCAATCAGCCCCAGCATTTT. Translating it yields CAWSSGTPFSNQPQHF.

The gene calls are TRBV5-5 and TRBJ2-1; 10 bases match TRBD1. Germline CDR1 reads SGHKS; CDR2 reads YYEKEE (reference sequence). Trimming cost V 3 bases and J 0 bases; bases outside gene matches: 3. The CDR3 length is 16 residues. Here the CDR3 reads CASSWGQGSSYNEQFF. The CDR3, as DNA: TGTGCCAGCAGCTGGGGACAGGGGAGCTCCTACAATGAGCAGTTCTTC.

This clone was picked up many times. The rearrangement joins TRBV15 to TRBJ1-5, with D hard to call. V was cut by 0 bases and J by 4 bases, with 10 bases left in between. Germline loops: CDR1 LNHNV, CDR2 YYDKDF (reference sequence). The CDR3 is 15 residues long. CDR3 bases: TGTGCCACCAGCAGAGAAGCGGTAGGGAATCAGCCCCAGCATTTT. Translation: CATSREAVGNQPQHF.

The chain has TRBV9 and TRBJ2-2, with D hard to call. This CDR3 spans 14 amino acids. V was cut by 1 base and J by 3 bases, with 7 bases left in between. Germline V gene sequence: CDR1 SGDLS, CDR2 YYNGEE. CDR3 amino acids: CASSVMMDTGELFF. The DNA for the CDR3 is TGTGCCAGCAGCGTAATGATGGACACCGGGGAGCTGTTTTTT. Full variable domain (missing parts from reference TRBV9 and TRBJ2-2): DSGVTQTPKHLITATGQRVTLRCSPRSGDLSVYWYQQSLDQGLQFLIQYYNGEERAKGNILERFSAQQFPDLHSELNLSSLELGDSALYFCASSVMMDTGELFFGEGSRLTVL.

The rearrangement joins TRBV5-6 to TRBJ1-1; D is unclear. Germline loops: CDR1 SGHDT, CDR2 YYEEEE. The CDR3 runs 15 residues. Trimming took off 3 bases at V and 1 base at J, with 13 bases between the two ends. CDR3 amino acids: CASSSPPSGNTEAFF. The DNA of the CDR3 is TGTGCCAGCAGCTCACCACCATCAGGGAACACTGAAGCTTTCTTT. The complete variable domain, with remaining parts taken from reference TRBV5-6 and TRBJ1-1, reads DAGVTQSPTHLIKTRGQQVTLRCSPKSGHDTVSWYQQALGQGPQFIFQYYEEEERQRGNFPDRFSGHQFPNYSSELNVNALLLGDSALYLCASSSPPSGNTEAFFGQGTRLTVV.

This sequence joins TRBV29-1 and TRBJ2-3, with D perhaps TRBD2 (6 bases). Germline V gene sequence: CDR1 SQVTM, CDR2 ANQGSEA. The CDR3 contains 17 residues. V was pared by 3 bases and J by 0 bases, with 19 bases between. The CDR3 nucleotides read TGCAGCGTTGATCCATCTCCAGGGAGGTACAGCACAGATACGCAGTATTTT. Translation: CSVDPSPGRYSTDTQYF.

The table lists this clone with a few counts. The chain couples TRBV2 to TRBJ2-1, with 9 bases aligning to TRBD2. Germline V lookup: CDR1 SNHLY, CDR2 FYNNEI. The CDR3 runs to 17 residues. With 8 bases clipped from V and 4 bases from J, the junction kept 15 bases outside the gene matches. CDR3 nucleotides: TGTGCCAGCGGGGGGGGGCTAGGACTAGCGTTGTACAATGAGCAGTTCTTC. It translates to CASGGGLGLALYNEQFF.

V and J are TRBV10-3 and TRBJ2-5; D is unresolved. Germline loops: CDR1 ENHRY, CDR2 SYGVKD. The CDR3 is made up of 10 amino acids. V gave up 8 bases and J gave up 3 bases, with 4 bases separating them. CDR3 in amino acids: CAIGEETQYF. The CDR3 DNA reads TGTGCCATCGGAGAAGAGACCCAGTACTTC.

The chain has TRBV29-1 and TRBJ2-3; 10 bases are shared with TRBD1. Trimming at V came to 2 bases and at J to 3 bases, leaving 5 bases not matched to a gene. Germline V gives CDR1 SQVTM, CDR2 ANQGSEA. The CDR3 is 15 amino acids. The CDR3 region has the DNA TGCAGCGTTGAACTTGAGGGACAGGGGACAGATACGCAGTATTTT. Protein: CSVELEGQGTDTQYF.

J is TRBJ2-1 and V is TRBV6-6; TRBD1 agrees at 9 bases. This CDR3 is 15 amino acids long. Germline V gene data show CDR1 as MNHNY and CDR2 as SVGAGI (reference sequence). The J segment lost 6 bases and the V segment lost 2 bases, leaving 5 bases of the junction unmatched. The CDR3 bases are TGTGCCAGCAGTTACGGGACAGGGTTAGGCAATGAGCAGTTCTTC. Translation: CASSYGTGLGNEQFF.

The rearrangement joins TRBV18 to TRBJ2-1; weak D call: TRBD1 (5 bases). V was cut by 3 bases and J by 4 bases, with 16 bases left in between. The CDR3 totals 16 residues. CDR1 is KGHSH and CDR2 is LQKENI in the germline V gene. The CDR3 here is CASSPSGLGPYNEQFF. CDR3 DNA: TGTGCCAGCTCACCCTCAGGGTTGGGGCCTTACAATGAGCAGTTCTTC.

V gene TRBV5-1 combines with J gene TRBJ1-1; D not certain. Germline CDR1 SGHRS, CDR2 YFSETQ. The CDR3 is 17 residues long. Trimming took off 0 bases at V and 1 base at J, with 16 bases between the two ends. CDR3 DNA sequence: TGCGCCAGCAGCTTGGCTTTCCCAAGCGCATCGAACACTGAAGCTTTCTTT. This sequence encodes CASSLAFPSASNTEAFF.

The CDR3 protein is CASSLWSQETQYF. DNA for the CDR3: TGTGCCAGCAGCTTGTGGAGTCAAGAGACCCAGTACTTC. The J gene is TRBJ2-5, the V gene TRBV5-8; D gene unclear. This CDR3 has 13 amino acids. Germline CDR1 reads SGHTS; CDR2 reads YDEGEE. V dropped 1 base and J dropped 2 bases, with 6 bases sitting between them.

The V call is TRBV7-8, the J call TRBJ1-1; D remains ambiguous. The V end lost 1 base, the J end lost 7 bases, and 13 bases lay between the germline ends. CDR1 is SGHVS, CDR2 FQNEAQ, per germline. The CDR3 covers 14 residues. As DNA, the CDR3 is TGTGCCAGCAGCTTAGAGGCCGGATCATTTGAAGCTTTCTTT. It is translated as CASSLEAGSFEAFF.

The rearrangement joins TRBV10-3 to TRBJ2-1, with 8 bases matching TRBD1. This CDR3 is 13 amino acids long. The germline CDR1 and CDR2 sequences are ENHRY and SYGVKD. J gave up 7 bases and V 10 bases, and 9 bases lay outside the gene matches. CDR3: CATNHYRGNEQFF. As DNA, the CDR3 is TGTGCCACCAACCACTACAGGGGGAATGAGCAGTTCTTC.

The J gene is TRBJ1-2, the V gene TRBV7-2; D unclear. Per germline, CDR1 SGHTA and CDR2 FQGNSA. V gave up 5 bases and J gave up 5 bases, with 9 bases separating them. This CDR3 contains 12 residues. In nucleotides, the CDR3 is TGTGCCAGCAGCCCTCGGGCGTATGGCTACACCTTC. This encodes CASSPRAYGYTF. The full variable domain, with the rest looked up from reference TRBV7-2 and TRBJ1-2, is GAGVSQSPSNKVTEKGKDVELRCDPISGHTALYWYRQSLGQGLEFLIYFQGNSAPDKSGLPSDRFSAERTGGSVSTLTIQRTQQEDSAVYLCASSPRAYGYTFGSGTRLTVV.

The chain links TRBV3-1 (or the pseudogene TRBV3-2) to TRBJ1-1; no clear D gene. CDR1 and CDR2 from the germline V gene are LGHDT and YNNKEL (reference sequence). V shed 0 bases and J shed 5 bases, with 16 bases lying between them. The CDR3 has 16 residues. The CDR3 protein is CASSQDRGVEVTEAFF. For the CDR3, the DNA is TGTGCCAGCAGCCAAGATCGGGGAGTAGAGGTTACTGAAGCTTTCTTT.

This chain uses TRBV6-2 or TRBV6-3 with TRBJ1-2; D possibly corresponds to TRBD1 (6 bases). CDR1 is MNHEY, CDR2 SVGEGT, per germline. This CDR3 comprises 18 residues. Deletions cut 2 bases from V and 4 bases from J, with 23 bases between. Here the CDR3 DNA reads TGTGCCAGCAGTTACACAATGAGAACGACGGGGACATTCTATGGCTACACCTTC. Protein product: CASSYTMRTTGTFYGYTF.